Only a few counts were recorded for the clone carrying this T cell receptor (beta chain). The antigen is not known. The ends were cut back, 4 bases at V and 7 bases at J, with 12 bases in the middle. The CDR3 runs to 13 residues. Germline CDR1 SGHRS, CDR2 YFSETQ. The assay was immunoSEQ multiplex PCR, and TCRdb's table has in-frame clones only and misses some. This sample has around 100,000 clones; approximately 86% occur once, and the top ten carry approximately 6%. The record originates from a study of T cell responses to AZD1222 COVID-19 vaccine. General study results and limits: Most donors were white British, females outnumbered males, and clonal diversity was possibly underestimated.

Sequenced here: peripheral blood, sampled on day 0 of AZD1222 vaccination. The TCR sequence derives from an adult in good health. V and J are TRBV5-1 and TRBJ2-1, with D perhaps assigned TRBD1 or TRBD2 (5 bases each). CDR3 nucleotides: TGCGCCAGCAGCGCAGGGACGGGTAATGAGCAGTTCTTC. This codes for CASSAGTGNEQFF.